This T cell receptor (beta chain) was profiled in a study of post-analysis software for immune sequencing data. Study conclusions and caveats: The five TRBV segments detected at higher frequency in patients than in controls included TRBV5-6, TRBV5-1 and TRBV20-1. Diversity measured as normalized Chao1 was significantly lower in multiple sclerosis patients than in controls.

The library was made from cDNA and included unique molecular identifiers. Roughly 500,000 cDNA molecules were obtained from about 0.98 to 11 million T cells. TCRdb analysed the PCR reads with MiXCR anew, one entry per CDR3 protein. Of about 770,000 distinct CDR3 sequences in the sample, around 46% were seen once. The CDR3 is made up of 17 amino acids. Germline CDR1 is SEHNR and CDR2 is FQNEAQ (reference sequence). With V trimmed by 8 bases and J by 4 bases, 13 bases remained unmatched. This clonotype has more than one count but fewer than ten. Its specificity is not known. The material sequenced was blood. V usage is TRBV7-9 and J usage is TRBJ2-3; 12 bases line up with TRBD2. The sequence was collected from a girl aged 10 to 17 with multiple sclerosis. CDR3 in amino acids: CASGRLAGARGPDTQYF. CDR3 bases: TGTGCCAGCGGAAGACTAGCGGGAGCTAGGGGCCCAGATACGCAGTATTTT.